This T cell receptor (beta chain) derives from a study of CD8+ T cells in alopecia areata. Trimming took 6 bases from V and 11 from J, leaving 16 bases between them. The CDR3 length is 12 residues. Looked up from germline, CDR1 is MNHEY and CDR2 is SMNVEV (reference sequence). Treatment defined: oral pan-JAK inhibitor, 5-10 mg twice daily. Investigators isolated RNA and reverse transcribed it into cDNA to act as the sequencing template. The method was immunoSEQ multiplex PCR; TCRdb's version includes in-frame clones alone and lacks a portion of them. This sample has about 280,000 clones, with 58% found just once.

The TCR sequence derives from a human donor with alopecia areata. The chain recombines TRBV27 with TRBJ2-5; no reliable D call. Sequences were derived from CD4+ T cells sorted from blood, sampled at week 24, from a patient treated with tofacitinib. The CDR3 bases are TGTGCCAGCAGCCGGTCCGGGCGGTTGCAGTACTTC. Residues: CASSRSGRLQYF.